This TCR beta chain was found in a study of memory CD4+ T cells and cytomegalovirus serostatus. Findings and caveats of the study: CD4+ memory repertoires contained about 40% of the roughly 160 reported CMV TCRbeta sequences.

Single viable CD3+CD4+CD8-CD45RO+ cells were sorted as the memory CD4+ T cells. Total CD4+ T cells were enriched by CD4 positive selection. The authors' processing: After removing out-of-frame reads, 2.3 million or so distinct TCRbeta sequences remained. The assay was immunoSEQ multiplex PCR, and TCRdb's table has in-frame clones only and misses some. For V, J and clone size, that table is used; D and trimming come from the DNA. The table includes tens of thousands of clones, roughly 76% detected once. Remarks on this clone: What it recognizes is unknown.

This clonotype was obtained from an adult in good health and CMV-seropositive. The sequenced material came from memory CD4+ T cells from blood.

CDR3 region: CASSERGFDTQYF. Written as DNA, the CDR3 is TGTGCCAGCAGTGAAAGGGGTTTTGATACGCAGTATTTT. V is TRBV2 and J is TRBJ2-3; D is possibly TRBD1 (5 bases). In germline, CDR1 is SNHLY, CDR2 FYNNEI. This CDR3 is built from 13 residues. Trimming cost V 2 bases and J 6 bases, with 9 bases left between them.